This T cell receptor (beta chain) came from a study of chemoradiotherapy in HPV16-positive cancers. V was clipped by 2 bases and J by 0 bases, with 11 bases between them. Germline CDR1 SQVTM, CDR2 ANQGSEA. The CDR3 consists of 16 residues. Measured with immunoSEQ multiplex PCR; TCRdb has only the in-frame clones, and not every one. This sample carries around 17,000 clones, 70% of them seen once, and the ten largest clones take roughly 8%. This clone was recorded only once. This chain links TRBV29-1 with TRBJ2-6; D may be TRBD1 (6 bases). Sample: tumor tissue, taken from a patient who underwent chemoradiotherapy. The receptor was isolated from a human donor with HPV-associated anogenital cancer. In DNA, the CDR3 is TGCAGCGTTGAAAGGGACACCGACTCTGGGGCCAACGTCCTGACTTTC. This translates into CSVERDTDSGANVLTF.